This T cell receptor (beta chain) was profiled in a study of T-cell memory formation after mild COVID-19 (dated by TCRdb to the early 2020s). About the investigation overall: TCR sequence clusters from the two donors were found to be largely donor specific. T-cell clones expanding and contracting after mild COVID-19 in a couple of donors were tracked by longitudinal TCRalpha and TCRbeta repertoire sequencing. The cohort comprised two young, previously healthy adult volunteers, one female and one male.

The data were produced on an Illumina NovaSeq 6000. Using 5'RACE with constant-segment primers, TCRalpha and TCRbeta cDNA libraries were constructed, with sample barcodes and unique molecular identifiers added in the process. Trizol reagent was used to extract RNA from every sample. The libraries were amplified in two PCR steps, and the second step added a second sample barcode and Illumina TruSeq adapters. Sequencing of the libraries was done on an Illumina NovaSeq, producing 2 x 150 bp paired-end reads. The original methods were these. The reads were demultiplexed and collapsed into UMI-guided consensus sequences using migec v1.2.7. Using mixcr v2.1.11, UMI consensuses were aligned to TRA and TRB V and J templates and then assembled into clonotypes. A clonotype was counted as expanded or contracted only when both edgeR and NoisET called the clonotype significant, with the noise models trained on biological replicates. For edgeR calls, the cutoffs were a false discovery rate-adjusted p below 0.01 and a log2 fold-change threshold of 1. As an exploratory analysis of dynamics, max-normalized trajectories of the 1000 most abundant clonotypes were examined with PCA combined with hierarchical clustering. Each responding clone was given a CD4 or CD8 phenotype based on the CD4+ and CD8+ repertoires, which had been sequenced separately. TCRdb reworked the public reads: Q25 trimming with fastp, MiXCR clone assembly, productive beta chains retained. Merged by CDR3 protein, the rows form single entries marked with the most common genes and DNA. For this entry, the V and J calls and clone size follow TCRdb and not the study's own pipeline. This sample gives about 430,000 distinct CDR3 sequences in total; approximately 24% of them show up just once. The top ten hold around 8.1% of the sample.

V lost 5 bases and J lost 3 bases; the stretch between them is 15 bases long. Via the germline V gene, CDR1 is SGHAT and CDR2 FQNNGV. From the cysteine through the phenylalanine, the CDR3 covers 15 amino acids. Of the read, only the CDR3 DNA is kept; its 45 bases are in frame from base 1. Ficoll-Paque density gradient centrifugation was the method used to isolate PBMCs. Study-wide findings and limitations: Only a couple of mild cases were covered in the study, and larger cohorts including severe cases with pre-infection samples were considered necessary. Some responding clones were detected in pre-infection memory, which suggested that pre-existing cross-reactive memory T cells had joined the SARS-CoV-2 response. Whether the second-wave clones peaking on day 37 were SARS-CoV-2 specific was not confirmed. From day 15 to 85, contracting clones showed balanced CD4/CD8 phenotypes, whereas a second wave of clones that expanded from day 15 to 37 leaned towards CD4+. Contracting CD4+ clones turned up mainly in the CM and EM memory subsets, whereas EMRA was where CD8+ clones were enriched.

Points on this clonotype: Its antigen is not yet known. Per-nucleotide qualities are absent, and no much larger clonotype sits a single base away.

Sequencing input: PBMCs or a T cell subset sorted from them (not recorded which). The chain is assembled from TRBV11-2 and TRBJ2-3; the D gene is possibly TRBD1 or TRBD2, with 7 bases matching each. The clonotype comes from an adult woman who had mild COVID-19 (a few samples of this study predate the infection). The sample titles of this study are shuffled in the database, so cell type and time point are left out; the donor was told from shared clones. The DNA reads TGTGCCAGCAGCCAGGCAGGGGGGGGGACAGATACGCAGTATTTT. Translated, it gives CASSQAGGGTDTQYF.